This passage covers 19 T cell receptor beta chains from one sample sequenced in a study of T cells in Graves' hyperthyroidism and ophthalmopathy. Amplification of TCR beta CDR3 regions used RNA as the template. The study used the HTBI primer set for a first-round RT-PCR of the TCR CDR3. TCRdb reprocessed the multiplex PCR reads with MiXCR, giving one entry per CDR3 protein. The sample has approximately 300,000 distinct CDR3 sequences; 17% are singletons. Material for sequencing was blood. The receptors shown here come from a woman in her fifties or sixties with Graves' ophthalmopathy.

The chain joins TRBV24-1 to TRBJ2-5, with 12 bases aligning to TRBD2. The CDR3 is made up of 18 amino acids. The trim removed 2 bases at V and 3 bases at J, leaving 9 bases unmatched. CDR1 is KGHDR, CDR2 SFDVKD, per germline. CDR3 DNA sequence: TGTGCCACCAGTGATTCATGGACTAGCGGGATCGAGGAAGAGACCCAGTACTTC. Translated: CATSDSWTSGIEEETQYF.

This clonotype was detected ten times or more. V is TRBV7-2 and J is TRBJ1-2; no clear D. Germline values: CDR1 SGHTA, CDR2 FQGNSA. The CDR3 loop spans 13 amino acids. V lost 8 bases, J lost 7 bases, and 17 bases lay in between. CDR3 loop: CASSPPYEGGYTF. CDR3 bases: TGTGCCAGCTCCCCCCCCTACGAGGGTGGCTACACCTTC.

The CDR3 reads CASSYKGQGVDSPLHF. The CDR3 bases are TGTGCCAGCAGTTACAAAGGACAGGGTGTTGATTCACCCCTCCACTTT. This chain links TRBV2 with TRBJ1-6; 8 positions match TRBD1. V gave up 5 bases and J gave up 8 bases; unmatched junction bases: 11. The CDR3 runs 16 residues. From germline, CDR1 is SNHLY and CDR2 FYNNEI.

Many counts were recorded for this clonotype. This chain links TRBV18 with TRBJ1-1, with D possibly being TRBD1 (6 bases). Germline loops: CDR1 KGHSH, CDR2 LQKENI. Trimming removed 3 bases at V and 6 bases at J, with 14 bases between. There are 14 residues in the CDR3. CDR3 in amino acids: CASSPETGAPEAFF. In nucleotides, the CDR3 is TGTGCCAGCTCACCTGAGACGGGGGCGCCTGAAGCTTTCTTT.

Concerning this clonotype itself: A much larger clone differs from this one at a single base, so this may be a read error. V is TRBV12-3 or TRBV12-4 and J is TRBJ1-5, with a tentative D call TRBD1 (6 bases). The CDR3 has 14 amino acids. V was cut by 7 bases and J by 1 base, with 11 bases left in between. CDR3 amino acids: CASNSDRSNQPQHF. For the CDR3, the DNA is TGTGCCAGCAACTCTGACAGGAGCAATCAGCCCCAGCATTTT.

This clonotype was detected many times. This chain joins TRBV6-2 or TRBV6-3 and TRBJ1-1, with D unclear. Germline values: CDR1 MNHEY, CDR2 SVGEGT. CDR3 length: 15 amino acids. V was shortened by 0 bases and J by 2 bases, with 10 bases between the two germline ends. For the CDR3, the DNA is TGTGCCAGCAGTTACTCGAGGCGACCTAACACTGAAGCTTTCTTT. The encoded protein is CASSYSRRPNTEAFF.

This clonotype showed up many times. This sequence joins TRBV12-3 or TRBV12-4 and TRBJ1-1; D ambiguous. The V gene lost 1 base and the J gene lost 1 base, with 7 bases spanning the gap. The CDR3 has 14 amino acids. In DNA, the CDR3 is TGTGCCAGCAGTTTAGGAGGATCGAACACTGAAGCTTTCTTT. Encoded protein: CASSLGGSNTEAFF.

This clonotype was counted at least ten times. In nucleotides, the CDR3 is TGTGCCAGCTCTCCCGTGAAGGGGGCTGGAAACACCATATATTTT. This encodes CASSPVKGAGNTIYF. The chain carries TRBV18 and TRBJ1-3; TRBD1 is a possible D gene (6 bases). The CDR3 sequence is 15 residues long. Trimming took 6 bases from V and 2 from J, leaving 14 bases between them. The germline V gene has CDR1 KGHSH and CDR2 LQKENI.

In its sample, this clonotype was seen many times. This chain connects TRBV14 to TRBJ2-5; possibly TRBD1 or TRBD2 for D (5 bases each). The germline gives CDR1 SGHDN, CDR2 FVKESK. Trimming removed 1 base from V and 7 bases from J, with 13 bases in between. The CDR3 runs 14 residues. CDR3 coding DNA: TGTGCCAGCAGCCAAGTTTCAGGGACGGGGACCCAGTACTTC. Translation gives CASSQVSGTGTQYF.

For this clonotype: A read error is possible here, since a much larger clone lies one base away. The rearrangement uses TRBV5-1 and TRBJ1-1; D perhaps matches TRBD1 (6 bases). This CDR3 comprises 13 residues. Deletions cut 0 bases from V and 7 bases from J, with 10 bases between. CDR1 is SGHRS and CDR2 is YFSETQ in the germline V gene. The DNA of the CDR3 is TGCGCCAGCAGCTTGGCCCCAGGGGTTGAAGCTTTCTTT. This codes for CASSLAPGVEAFF.

The chain links TRBV28 to TRBJ2-5; 8 bases agree with TRBD1. The CDR3 runs 14 residues. Looked up from germline, CDR1 is MDHEN and CDR2 is SYDVKM. Trimming cost V 6 bases and J 1 base; bases outside gene matches: 4. In nucleotides, the CDR3 is TGTGCCAGCAGAAGGACAGGGTTCCAAGAGACCCAGTACTTC. Protein product: CASRRTGFQETQYF.

Only one count was recorded for this clonotype. The chain has TRBV10-3 and TRBJ2-1; the match to TRBD2 covers 8 bases. This CDR3 spans 15 amino acids. V shed 3 bases and J 3 bases; nucleotides not matched to a gene: 4. In germline, CDR1 is ENHRY, CDR2 SYGVKD. CDR3 residues: CAISDLAGYYNEQFF. CDR3 bases: TGTGCCATCAGTGATCTAGCGGGTTACTACAATGAGCAGTTCTTC.

This clonotype was seen ten or more times. The rearrangement uses TRBV7-2 and TRBJ1-1; D gene uncertain. This CDR3 spans 13 amino acids. Germline loops: CDR1 SGHTA, CDR2 FQGNSA. Trimming took 1 base from V and 7 from J, leaving 10 bases between them. DNA of the CDR3: TGTGCCAGCAGCTTAGGGGTCTGGGGTGAAGCTTTCTTT. Residues: CASSLGVWGEAFF.

The CDR3 loop reads CASSYGPSGSGYEQYF. CDR3 DNA sequence: TGTGCCAGCAGTTACGGTCCTAGCGGGAGTGGGTACGAGCAGTACTTC. The chain combines TRBV6-5 with TRBJ2-7, with 10 bases identical to TRBD2. The J segment lost 4 bases and the V segment lost 2 bases, leaving 8 bases of the junction unmatched. The CDR3 length is 16 residues. Germline CDR1 is MNHEY and CDR2 is SVGAGI.

The chain couples TRBV9 to TRBJ1-2; D not resolved. Germline CDR1 SGDLS, CDR2 YYNGEE. The V end was cut by 0 bases, the J end by 7 bases, with 13 bases between. The CDR3 covers 14 residues. Here the CDR3 reads CASSVEAGFGGYTF. CDR3 nucleotide sequence: TGTGCCAGCAGCGTAGAGGCGGGATTCGGTGGCTACACCTTC.

This clonotype was seen many times. The chain carries TRBV28 and TRBJ1-2, with 10 positions matching TRBD1. The V and J ends lost 6 bases and 7 bases, in that order; junction bases with no gene match: 8. The germline V gene encodes CDR1 MDHEN and CDR2 SYDVKM. This CDR3 comprises 14 residues. The CDR3, as DNA: TGTGCCAGCAGGACCGGGACAGGGGCTTTTGGCTACACCTTC. Residues: CASRTGTGAFGYTF.

This clonotype was recorded a few times. V usage is TRBV4-1 and J usage is TRBJ2-5; tentatively, D is TRBD2 (6 bases). Looked up from germline, CDR1 is MGHRA and CDR2 is YSYEKL. This CDR3 has 15 residues. Deletions cut 4 bases from V and 6 bases from J, with 18 bases between. CDR3 DNA: TGCGCCAGCAGCCCGCGGGGAGTGGAAGGTCAGACCCAGTACTTC. Translation gives CASSPRGVEGQTQYF.

Ten or more counts support this clonotype. The chain combines TRBV13 with TRBJ1-1; no definite D call. The V end was cut by 5 bases, the J end by 11 bases, with 18 bases between. The V gene's germline CDR1 is PRHDT and CDR2 FYEKMQ (reference sequence). The CDR3 length is 13 residues. The chain's CDR3 is CASSPRTFSGAFF. In nucleotides, the CDR3 is TGTGCCAGCAGCCCCAGGACGTTTTCCGGCGCTTTCTTT.

This clonotype was seen many times. The CDR3 protein is CASSPGQGAGGLSDYEQYF. DNA for the CDR3: TGTGCCAGCAGCCCCGGTCAGGGGGCGGGAGGGCTTAGCGACTACGAGCAGTACTTC. The chain joins TRBV11-2 to TRBJ2-7; a weak D match, TRBD2 (9 bases). The V end lost 5 bases, the J end lost 3 bases, and 29 bases lay between the germline ends. Germline CDR1 reads SGHAT; CDR2 reads FQNNGV. The length of the CDR3 is 19 residues.